Sequencing of this T cell receptor (beta chain) was carried out in a study of T cells after yellow fever vaccination (dated by TCRdb to between 2018 and 2021). About the full investigation: The SMART-Seq v4 Ultra Low Input RNA kit was used to prepare libraries from fractions with low cell numbers. To follow T-cell clones before and after both primary and booster YFV17D yellow fever vaccination, bulk TCR alpha and beta repertoires underwent longitudinal sequencing. Two healthy male donors, one aged 18 to 30 and one aged 30 to 40 years, made up the cohort. Blood was drawn at multiple timepoints before and after primary and secondary immunization, with bulk PBMC replicates and cell subsets isolated.

General conclusions and limits of the study: A small share of clonotypes was detected in both CD4 and CD8 compartments, with the overlap likely arising from convergent recombination. The secondary T-cell response was found to be weaker but faster than the primary response, with a peak reached on day 5 rather than on day 15. Most clones expanded after primary vaccination (around 96% of CD4 and 88% of CD8) were re-detected after the booster, suggesting that broad memory maintenance occurred. The study included only two donors, which limits how far the findings can be generalized. Because abundant contaminating clonotypes from the bulk population could be contained in FACS-sorted repertoires, computational filtering was required.

The treatment or condition label here, explained by the study, means: live attenuated yellow fever vaccine strain. At each blood-draw timepoint, two biological replicates of bulk PBMCs were obtained. PBMCs were isolated from peripheral blood using a standard Ficoll-Paque protocol. RNA was extracted with TriZol from bulk PBMCs, CD4 and CD8 fractions, and dextramer-positive and dextramer-negative fractions. The germline V gene supplies CDR1 SNHLY and CDR2 FYNNEI. The CDR3 runs 14 residues from the cysteine to the phenylalanine. Of the read, only the CDR3 DNA is kept; its 42 bases are in frame from base 1. Trimming takes 4 bases off V and 6 bases off J; junction bases not matched to a gene: 7. Points on this clonotype: No antigen is known for it. No base-level quality is on record; no much larger clone is a single base apart.

This sample was sequenced with an Illumina NovaSeq 6000. TCR cDNA was made using 5'RACE template switching, a step that added a universal primer site and unique molecular identifiers. Priming for cDNA synthesis came from both the TCR alpha and TCR beta constant segments. Library amplification used two PCR steps, and the second PCR step added sample barcodes and sequencing adapters. Sequencing of the libraries was done on either Illumina HiSeq 2500 (2x100 bp) or NovaSeq (2x150 bp). For the original study's pipeline: MIGEC handled demultiplexing of reads and collapsing into UMI consensus sequences, while MiXCR performed V(D)J alignment. Using edgeR on replicate PBMC samples, clonotypes were called vaccine-responding if FDR was below 0.01 and the log2 fold change was above 5 up to day 15. Each bulk clonotype received a CD4 or CD8 identity based on whether the sequenced CD4 or CD8 repertoire contained that clonotype at higher abundance. TCRdb cleaned the public reads at Q25 with fastp, built clones with MiXCR and kept in-frame beta chains. Rows are unified per CDR3 protein, each entry keeping the most common DNA and genes. The V and J calls follow TCRdb's processing rather than the paper's. The sample profile shows about 330,000 distinct CDR3 sequences; 4.1% of them were found once. The ten largest account for about 22% of the sample.

This sequence was found in a man between 18 and 35 years old who received the YFV17D yellow fever vaccine. The starting material was PBMCs, obtained 5 days after the yellow fever booster vaccination. The rearranged chain carries TRBV2 and TRBJ1-2; the junction holds 8 bases that match TRBD1. Read as DNA, the sequence is TGTGCCAGCAGTGTCCGGACAGGGCCCGATGGCTACACCTTC. Translated, it reads CASSVRTGPDGYTF.